A single sample is the source of the 11 T cell receptor beta chains below, sequenced in a study of CD8 T cells in ankylosing spondylitis. MiXCR was run by TCRdb on the 5' RACE reads, yielding one entry per CDR3 protein. This repertoire shows roughly 260,000 distinct CDR3 sequences, roughly 20% found once; its top ten account for roughly 8.3%. Material: blood, either unsorted or a sorted T cell fraction (not recorded which). These receptors all come from a male donor with ankylosing spondylitis or in good health (not recorded which).

This clonotype was observed a few times. The chain combines TRBV20-1 with TRBJ2-7; D remains unclear. Trimming stripped 2 bases from V and 3 bases from J, with 11 bases between. The CDR3 runs to 13 residues. CDR1 and CDR2 from the germline V gene are DFQATT and SNEGSKA (reference sequence). The CDR3 loop is CSARTGRGYEQYV. CDR3 coding DNA: TGCAGTGCTAGAACCGGACGAGGCTACGAGCAGTACGTC.

Only a few counts were recorded for this clonotype. The gene calls are TRBV20-1 and TRBJ1-2; maybe TRBD1 (5 bases). Trimming cost V 4 bases and J 2 bases, with 8 bases left between them. There are 12 residues in the CDR3. CDR1 is DFQATT and CDR2 is SNEGSKA in the germline V gene (reference sequence). This CDR3 is CSAMTENYGYTF. For the CDR3, the DNA is TGCAGTGCTATGACAGAGAACTATGGCTACACCTTC.

The J gene is TRBJ1-5, the V gene TRBV4-2; no definite D call. The CDR3 is made up of 14 amino acids. CDR1 and CDR2 from the germline V gene are LGHNA and YNFKEQ. Trimming left V 0 bases short and J 6 bases short, with 9 bases between. The CDR3 loop reads CASSQEGGTQPQHF. CDR3 coding DNA: TGTGCCAGCAGCCAAGAGGGCGGTACTCAGCCCCAGCATTTT.

The CDR3, as DNA: TGTGCCAGCAGCCAAAGTAATCTTCGGACAACTGGAAACACCATATATTTT. Translation gives CASSQSNLRTTGNTIYF. The chain links TRBV3-1 to TRBJ1-3; TRBD1 is a possible D gene (5 bases). CDR1 LGHDT and CDR2 YNNKEL come from the germline V gene (reference sequence). Trimming shortened V by 2 bases and J by 2 bases, and 16 bases separated the two germline ends. The CDR3 sequence is 17 residues long.

This clonotype was seen a handful of times. This chain connects TRBV9 to TRBJ2-1; D ambiguous. This CDR3 comprises 14 residues. Trimming cost V 4 bases and J 5 bases, with 13 bases left between them. Germline V CDR1 and CDR2: SGDLS, YYNGEE. Written as DNA, the CDR3 is TGTGCCAGCAGCTCGGAGCTGAACAACAATGAGCAGTTCTTC. Translation gives CASSSELNNNEQFF.

The CDR3, as DNA: TGTGCCAGCACAACTAGCGGGGGCTACAATGAGCAGTTCTTC. Its protein is CASTTSGGYNEQFF. This chain joins TRBV6-1 and TRBJ2-1; 11 bases are a match to TRBD2. Germline V gene lookup returns CDR1 MNHNS and CDR2 SASEGT. Germline trimming cut 7 bases from V and 3 bases from J; bases unmatched to any gene: 2. The CDR3 is 14 residues long.

The rearrangement joins TRBV12-3 or TRBV12-4 to TRBJ2-1; D might be TRBD2 (5 bases). The CDR3 loop spans 11 amino acids. The V gene lost 6 bases and the J gene lost 8 bases, with 8 bases spanning the gap. The CDR3 region is CASSPSHEQFF. The CDR3 coding sequence is TGTGCCAGCAGCCCTAGCCATGAGCAGTTCTTC.

This rearrangement joins TRBV12-3 or TRBV12-4 to TRBJ2-1; D gene uncertain. V was pared by 6 bases and J by 11 bases, with 14 bases between. This CDR3 spans 12 amino acids. CDR3 sequence (DNA): TGTGCCAGCAGCCCTTCTTTACTCAAGCAGTTCTTC. Its protein is CASSPSLLKQFF.

This clonotype was observed at least ten times. The chain combines TRBV12-3 or TRBV12-4 with TRBJ1-4; the match to TRBD1 covers 11 bases. V dropped 2 bases and J dropped 5; count of bases not matched to a gene: 4. The CDR3 runs 16 residues. CDR3 nucleotide sequence: TGTGCCAGCAGTTTACCAAGGACAGGGGGCAATGAAAAACTGTTTTTT. Its translation is CASSLPRTGGNEKLFF.

The chain is built from TRBV18 and TRBJ2-2, with D unresolved. This CDR3 spans 9 amino acids. The ends were cut back, 11 bases at V and 5 bases at J, with 3 bases in the middle. Per germline, CDR1 KGHSH and CDR2 LQKENI. The CDR3 DNA reads TGTGCCTATACCGGGGAGCTGTTTTTT. Its translation is CAYTGELFF.

This sequence joins TRBV14 and TRBJ2-2; the D gene is possibly TRBD2 (5 bases). The germline V gene encodes CDR1 SGHDN and CDR2 FVKESK. Trimming removed 4 bases from V and 6 bases from J, with 21 bases in between. This CDR3 comprises 17 residues. In DNA form, the CDR3 reads TGTGCCAGCAGCCCCCCTTGGGCGGACTCGAGTTCCGGGGAGCTGTTTTTT. Translation: CASSPPWADSSSGELFF.